Sequencing of this T cell receptor (beta chain) was carried out in a study of blood T cell repertoires in COVID-19 (dated by TCRdb to 2018 to 2020). At the level of the whole study: Samples from collaborators originated in the United States, Italy and Spain and spanned both the acute and convalescent phases of COVID-19. A freely available public database, intended as a resource for researchers studying the immune response to SARS-CoV-2, is where the repertoires were released. The dataset comprised deeply sampled blood TCRbeta repertoires from subjects exposed to, actively infected with, or recovered from COVID-19. Samples came from the ongoing ImmuneRACE study (first 160 participants) plus 1,254 subjects from 6 global collaborators. Sample metadata almost always included a de-identified subject ID, COVID-19 status, age in years and sex. The material from the prospective study consisted of cDNA or gDNA derived from T cells, B-cell-depleted T cells, or PBMCs. Where available, HLA class I and class II types were taken from metadata supplied by the sample provider and were not determined by assay-based typing.

Unmatched junction bases come to 5, with V trimmed by 4 bases and J by 0 bases. There are 16 amino acids in the CDR3, from cysteine to phenylalanine inclusive. Only the CDR3 DNA is retained, 48 bases long and in frame from the first base. For CDR1 and CDR2, the germline V gene lists SGHTS and YDEGEE. Participants in the prospective study were enrolled through a virtual design, were aged roughly 18 to 95 years, and lived in 24 United States geographic areas. In the prospective study, participants were assigned to cohorts based on the clinical history participants reported in a screening survey and a study questionnaire. Each participant in the prospective study had whole blood, serum and a nasopharyngeal or oropharyngeal swab collected by mobile phlebotomists. Participants in the prospective study had the option to provide additional blood draws and questionnaires over a 2-month period. Prospective study blood samples were shipped either frozen or at room temperature before DNA extraction.

TCRbeta CDR3 regions were amplified from genomic DNA using the immunoSEQ Assay, a bias-controlled multiplex PCR. The study's own analysis went as follows. Nucleated cell counts per sample were estimated from amplification of reference gene primers within the assay. To quantify the absolute abundance of each unique TCRbeta CDR3 rearrangement, sequence reads were collapsed and filtered. Productive Simpson clonality was computed per sample as the square root of Simpson's diversity index over productive rearrangements. TCRdb took this table from immuneACCESS and kept in-frame rearrangements with V and J called. Such tables lack part of the clones; where checked against another copy, unresolved V genes explain under half of the gap, and the rest is unexplained. Clone size and the V and J calls come from that table; the DNA yielded D and trimming. The sample table holds about 250,000 clones, of which 75% to 85% were seen once. The ten largest clones represent approximately 9.1% of the sample.

General findings and caveats noted by the study authors: How much clinical and demographic metadata was included differed by source and by participant, and the metadata was provided uncurated.

Concerning this clone: Its target antigen remains unknown. Per-nucleotide qualities are absent, and no much larger clonotype sits a single base away.

The chain is assembled from TRBV5-8 and TRBJ2-2; a stretch of 8 junction bases matches TRBD1. The sequence derives from a woman in her forties or fifties with acute COVID-19. Sequenced material: PBMCs or T cells enriched from blood (not recorded which). DNA sequence: TGTGCCAGCAGCACTCGGACAGGGACGAACACCGGGGAGCTGTTTTTT. This yields the protein CASSTRTGTNTGELFF.